Presented here are 5 T cell receptor beta chains from one specimen sequenced in a study of T cells in Graves' hyperthyroidism and ophthalmopathy. TCR beta CDR3 sequences were amplified from RNA transcripts. The TCR CDR3 was amplified in a first-round RT-PCR using the HTBI primer set. TCRdb re-derived calls from the multiplex PCR reads in MiXCR, one entry per CDR3 protein. The top ten clones hold 42% of a sample with 95,000 to 110,000 distinct CDR3 sequences, more than 15% of them seen once. Input material: blood. Receptor source: a woman between 50 and 59 years old with Graves' hyperthyroidism.

Ten or more counts support this clonotype. In DNA, the CDR3 is TGTGCCAGCAGCGACAGACCCGGCAATGAGCAGTTCTTC. Residues: CASSDRPGNEQFF. The chain recombines TRBV9 with TRBJ2-1; D call uncertain. The CDR3 spans 13 residues. The germline gives CDR1 SGDLS, CDR2 YYNGEE. V was shortened by 3 bases and J by 6 bases, with 10 bases between the two germline ends.

Of note for this clonotype: This may be a read error, as it is one base from a much larger clone. The rearrangement links TRBV25-1 to TRBJ2-3; 10 bases match TRBD2. V shed 5 bases, J shed 4 bases, and the junction held 6 bases outside the gene matches. The length of the CDR3 is 15 residues. Germline V gene sequence: CDR1 MGHDK, CDR2 SYGVNS. This chain's CDR3 is CASSSFGLAADTQYF. The CDR3 coding sequence is TGTGCCAGCAGTTCTTTTGGACTAGCGGCAGATACGCAGTATTTT.

CDR3 residues: CASRFTGELFF. The CDR3, as DNA: TGTGCCAGCAGATTCACCGGGGAGCTGTTTTTT. V gene TRBV6-1 combines with J gene TRBJ2-2; no definite D call. Germline CDR1 MNHNS, CDR2 SASEGT. The V and J ends lost 6 bases and 4 bases respectively, with 3 bases between them. CDR3 size: 11 residues.

The chain links TRBV7-9 to TRBJ2-5; D is uncertain. CDR3 size: 14 residues. Germline loops: CDR1 SEHNR, CDR2 FQNEAQ (reference sequence). Trimming removed 2 bases from V and 4 bases from J, with 11 bases in between. In nucleotides, the CDR3 is TGTGCCAGCAGCTTATCTTTGGGCCGAGAGACCCAGTACTTC. Translating it yields CASSLSLGRETQYF. The full variable domain, with the rest looked up from reference TRBV7-9 and TRBJ2-5, is DTGVSQNPRHKITKRGQNVTFRCDPISEHNRLYWYRQTLGQGPEFLTYFQNEAQLEKSRLLSDRFSAERPKGSFSTLEIQRTEQGDSAMYLCASSLSLGRETQYFGPGTRLLVL.

As regards this clonotype: A much larger clone lies one base from this, so it may be a read error. The gene calls are TRBV7-9 and TRBJ2-5; no definite D call. This CDR3 region has 12 residues. From germline, CDR1 is SEHNR and CDR2 FQNEAQ (reference sequence). CDR3 DNA: TGTGTCAGCAGCCTCCAACAAGAGACCCAGTACTTC. Protein sequence: CVSSLQQETQYF.